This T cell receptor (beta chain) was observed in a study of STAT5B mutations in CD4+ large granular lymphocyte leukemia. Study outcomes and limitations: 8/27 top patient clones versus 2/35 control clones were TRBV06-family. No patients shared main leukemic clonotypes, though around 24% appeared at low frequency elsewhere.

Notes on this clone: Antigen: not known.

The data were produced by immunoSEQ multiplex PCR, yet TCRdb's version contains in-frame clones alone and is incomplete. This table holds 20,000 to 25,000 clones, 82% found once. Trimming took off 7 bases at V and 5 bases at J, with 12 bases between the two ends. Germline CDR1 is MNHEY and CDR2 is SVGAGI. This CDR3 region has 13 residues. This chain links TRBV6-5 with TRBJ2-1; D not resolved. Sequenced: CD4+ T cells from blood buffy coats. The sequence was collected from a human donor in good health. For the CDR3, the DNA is TGTGCCAGCACTAACACACCAAACAATGAGCAGTTCTTC. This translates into CASTNTPNNEQFF.